This T cell receptor (beta chain) was retrieved from a study of T cell repertoires and HLA-DP antigens. Overall study: One stimulator alloantigen differed from self by one groove amino acid; the other by ten. Sorted CD137+CD4+ samples averaged approximately 0.2 ug DNA; pre-culture CD4+ samples, 1,200 ng. Findings and limits, study-wide: Previously undetected clones averaged approximately 38% and 46% against the two alleles respectively. Naive and memory CD4+ cells were analysed together, not apart.

The CDR3 loop spans 16 amino acids. Germline V gene data show CDR1 as MDHEN and CDR2 as SYDVKM. V dropped 2 bases and J dropped 2; count of bases not matched to a gene: 6. TCRdb keeps only in-frame clones here, not all; method: immunoSEQ multiplex PCR. Here the sample spans around 100,000 clones, 80% to 95% being singletons. This clone was seen only once. Its antigen is unknown. The sequence came from a woman aged 18-29 years in good health and CMV-seronegative. The J gene is TRBJ2-7, the V gene TRBV28; 10 nucleotides align to TRBD1. The sequenced material came from CD4+ T cells from PBMCs. CDR3 sequence reads: CASSLLGTGDTYEQYF. The DNA for the CDR3 is TGTGCCAGCAGTTTACTTGGGACAGGGGATACCTACGAGCAGTACTTC.